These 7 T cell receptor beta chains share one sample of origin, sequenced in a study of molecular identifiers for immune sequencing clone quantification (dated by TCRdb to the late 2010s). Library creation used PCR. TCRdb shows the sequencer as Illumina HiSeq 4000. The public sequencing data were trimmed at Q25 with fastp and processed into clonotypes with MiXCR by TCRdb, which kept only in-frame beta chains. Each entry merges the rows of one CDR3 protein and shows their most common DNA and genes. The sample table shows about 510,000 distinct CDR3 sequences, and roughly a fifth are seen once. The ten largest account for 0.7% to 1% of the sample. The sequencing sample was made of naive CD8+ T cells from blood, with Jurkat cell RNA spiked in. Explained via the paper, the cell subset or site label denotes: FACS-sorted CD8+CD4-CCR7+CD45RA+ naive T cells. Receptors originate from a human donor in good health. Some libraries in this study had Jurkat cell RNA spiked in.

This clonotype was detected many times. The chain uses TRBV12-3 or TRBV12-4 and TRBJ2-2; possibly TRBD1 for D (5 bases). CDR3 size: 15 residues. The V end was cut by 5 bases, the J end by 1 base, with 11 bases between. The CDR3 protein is CASSAYRKNTGELFF. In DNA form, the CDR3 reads TGTGCCAGCAGTGCCTACAGGAAGAACACCGGGGAGCTGTTTTTT.

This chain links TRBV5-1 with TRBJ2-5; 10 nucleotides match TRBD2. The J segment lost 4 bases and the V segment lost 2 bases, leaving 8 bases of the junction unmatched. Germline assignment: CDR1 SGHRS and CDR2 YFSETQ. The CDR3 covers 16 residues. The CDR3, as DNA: TGCGCCAGCAGCTTAACTCTAGCGGGAGTAGGAGAGACCCAGTACTTC. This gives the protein CASSLTLAGVGETQYF.

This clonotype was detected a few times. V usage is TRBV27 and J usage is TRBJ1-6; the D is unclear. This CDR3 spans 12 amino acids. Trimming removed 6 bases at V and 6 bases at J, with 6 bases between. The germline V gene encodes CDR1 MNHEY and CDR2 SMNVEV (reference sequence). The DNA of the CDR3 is TGTGCCAGCAGGTCTCGTAATTCACCCCTCCACTTT. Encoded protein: CASRSRNSPLHF.

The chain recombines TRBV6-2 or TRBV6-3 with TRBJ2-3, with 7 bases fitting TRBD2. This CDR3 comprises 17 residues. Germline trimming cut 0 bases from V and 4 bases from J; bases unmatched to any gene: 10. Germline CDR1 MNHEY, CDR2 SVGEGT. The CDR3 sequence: CASSYSMTGGPPDTQYF. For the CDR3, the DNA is TGTGCCAGCAGTTACTCGATGACGGGAGGTCCCCCAGATACGCAGTATTTT.

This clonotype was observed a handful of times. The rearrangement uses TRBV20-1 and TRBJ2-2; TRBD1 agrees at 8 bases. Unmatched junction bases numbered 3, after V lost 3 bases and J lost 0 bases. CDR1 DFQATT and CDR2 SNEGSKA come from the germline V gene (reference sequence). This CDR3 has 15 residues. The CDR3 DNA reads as TGCAGTGCTAGGGACAGGGAATCGAACACCGGGGAGCTGTTTTTT. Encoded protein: CSARDRESNTGELFF.

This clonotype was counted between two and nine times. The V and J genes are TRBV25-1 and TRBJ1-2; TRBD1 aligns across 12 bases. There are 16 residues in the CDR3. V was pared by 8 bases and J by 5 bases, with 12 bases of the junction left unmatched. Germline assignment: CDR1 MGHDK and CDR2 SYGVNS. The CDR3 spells CASAGPGQGAYYGYTF. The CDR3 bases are TGTGCCAGCGCGGGACCGGGACAGGGGGCGTATTATGGCTACACCTTC.

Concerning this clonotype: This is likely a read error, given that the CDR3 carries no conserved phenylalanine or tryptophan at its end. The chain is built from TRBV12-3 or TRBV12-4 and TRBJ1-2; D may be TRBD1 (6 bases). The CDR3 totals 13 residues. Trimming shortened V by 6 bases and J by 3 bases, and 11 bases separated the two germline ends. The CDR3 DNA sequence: TGTGCCAGCAGCTCAGGGGATTACTATGGCTACACCCTC. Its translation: CASSSGDYYGYTL.